The T cell receptor beta chain described here comes from a study of blood T cell repertoires in COVID-19. Trimming pared 0 bases from V and 4 bases from J, leaving 7 bases between. The CDR3 has 14 amino acids. CDR1 SGHRS and CDR2 YFSETQ come from the germline V gene. Data came from immunoSEQ multiplex PCR; TCRdb stores just in-frame clones and leaves some out. The sample lists over 150,000 clones; around 83% were seen once. Sequencing was carried out using peripheral blood. The origin of this receptor is a woman aged 55 to 70 with COVID-19, enrolled during active disease. V gene TRBV5-1 combines with J gene TRBJ2-2, with unresolved D. DNA for the CDR3: TGCGCCAGCAGCTTGGACACAATCACCGGGGAGCTGTTTTTT. Amino acid sequence: CASSLDTITGELFF.